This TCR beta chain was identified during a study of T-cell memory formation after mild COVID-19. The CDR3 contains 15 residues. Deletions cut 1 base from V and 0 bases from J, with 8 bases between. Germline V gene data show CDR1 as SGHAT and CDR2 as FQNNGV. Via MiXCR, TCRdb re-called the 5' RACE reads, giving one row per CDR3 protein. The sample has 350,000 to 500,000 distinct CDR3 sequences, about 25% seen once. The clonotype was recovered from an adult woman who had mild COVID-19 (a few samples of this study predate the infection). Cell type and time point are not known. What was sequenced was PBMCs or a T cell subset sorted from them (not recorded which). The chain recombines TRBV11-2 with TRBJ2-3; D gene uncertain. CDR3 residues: CASSLGVVSTDTQYF. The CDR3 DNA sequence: TGTGCCAGCAGCTTAGGGGTAGTGAGCACAGATACGCAGTATTTT.